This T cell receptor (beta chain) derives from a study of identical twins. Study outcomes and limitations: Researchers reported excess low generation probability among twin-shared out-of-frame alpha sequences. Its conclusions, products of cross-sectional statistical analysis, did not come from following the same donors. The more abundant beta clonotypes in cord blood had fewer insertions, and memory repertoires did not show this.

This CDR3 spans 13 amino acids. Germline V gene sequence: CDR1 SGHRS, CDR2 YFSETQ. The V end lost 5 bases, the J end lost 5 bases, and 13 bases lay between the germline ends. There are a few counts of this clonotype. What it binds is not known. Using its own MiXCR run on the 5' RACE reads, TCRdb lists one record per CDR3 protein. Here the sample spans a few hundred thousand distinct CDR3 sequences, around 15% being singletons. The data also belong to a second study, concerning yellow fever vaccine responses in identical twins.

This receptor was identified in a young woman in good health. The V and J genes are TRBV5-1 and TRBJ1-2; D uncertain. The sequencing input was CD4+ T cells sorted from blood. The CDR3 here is CASRKGSEYGYTF. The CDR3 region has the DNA TGCGCCAGCAGGAAGGGTTCGGAATATGGCTACACCTTC.